A selection of T cell receptor beta chains follows, all from one sample in a study of blood T cell repertoires in COVID-19. The assay was immunoSEQ multiplex PCR, and TCRdb's table has in-frame clones only and misses some. The sample lists approximately 54,000 clones, roughly 84% seen once, with under 9% in the top ten. The sample taken for sequencing was peripheral blood. The receptors were sampled from a human donor in a cohort sampled during active COVID-19. Both conserved end residues are part of each CDR3. The order of the fields is V gene, D gene, clone size, J gene, CDR3 DNA, CDR3 protein. A D gene is named only where the DNA matches it firmly. The size of a clone is reported for some rows only, either as once, few or many, or as a class for expanded clones.

V gene: TRBV5-4; D gene: TRBD1; clone size: -; J gene: TRBJ2-5; CDR3 DNA: TGTGCCAGCAGCTTGGTGCAGGGGGAAGAGACCCAGTACTTC; CDR3 protein: CASSLVQGEETQYF
V gene: TRBV7-2; D gene: TRBD2; clone size: -; J gene: TRBJ2-1; CDR3 DNA: TGTGCCAGCAGCTTCCGGACTAGCGCAGACAATGAGCAGTTCTTC; CDR3 protein: CASSFRTSADNEQFF
V gene: TRBV7-9; D gene: TRBD2; clone size: once; J gene: TRBJ2-2; CDR3 DNA: TGTGCCAGCAGCCGGGAGGTGGTCGGGGAGCTGTTTTTT; CDR3 protein: CASSREVVGELFF
V gene: TRBV7-2; D gene: TRBD2; clone size: few; J gene: TRBJ2-1; CDR3 DNA: TGTGCCAGCAGCGAGAGACTAGCACCCCTGGTGCAGTTCTTC; CDR3 protein: CASSERLAPLVQFF
V gene: TRBV27; D gene: TRBD2; clone size: few; J gene: TRBJ2-7; CDR3 DNA: TGTGCCAGCAGTCCCCGACTAGCGGGACCATACGAGCAGTACTTC; CDR3 protein: CASSPRLAGPYEQYF
V gene: TRBV30; D gene: -; clone size: -; J gene: TRBJ1-1; CDR3 DNA: TGTGCCTGGAGTGTACCCCGCACCCGGGGTGAAGCTTTCTTT; CDR3 protein: CAWSVPRTRGEAFF
V gene: TRBV20-1; D gene: -; clone size: -; J gene: TRBJ2-1; CDR3 DNA: TGCAGTGCTAGTCCGGCCTACAATGAGCAGTTCTTC; CDR3 protein: CSASPAYNEQFF
V gene: TRBV4-3; D gene: TRBD2; clone size: -; J gene: TRBJ2-1; CDR3 DNA: TGCGCCAGCAGCGTAAGCGGGAGGGACAATGAGCAGTTCTTC; CDR3 protein: CASSVSGRDNEQFF
V gene: TRBV5-6; D gene: -; clone size: -; J gene: TRBJ2-2; CDR3 DNA: TGTGCCAGCAGCTTGACAGGGAACGGGGAGCTGTTTTTT; CDR3 protein: CASSLTGNGELFF
V gene: TRBV2; D gene: -; clone size: -; J gene: TRBJ1-5; CDR3 DNA: TGTGCCAGCAGTGCCCACGTCGGGGGTTCGGGACAGCCCCAGCATTTT; CDR3 protein: CASSAHVGGSGQPQHF
V gene: TRBV5-8; D gene: -; clone size: -; J gene: TRBJ1-4; CDR3 DNA: TGTGCCAGCAGCTTGGGAGCAACTAATGAAAAACTGTTTTTT; CDR3 protein: CASSLGATNEKLFF
V gene: TRBV19; D gene: -; clone size: once; J gene: TRBJ1-3; CDR3 DNA: TGTGCCAGTAGTATACGGGGGGCCGGAAACACCATATATTTT; CDR3 protein: CASSIRGAGNTIYF
V gene: TRBV7-2; D gene: -; clone size: -; J gene: TRBJ2-2; CDR3 DNA: TGTGCCGGAGGGCAGGGAGGGAACACCGGGGAGCTGTTTTTT; CDR3 protein: CAGGQGGNTGELFF
V gene: TRBV28; D gene: -; clone size: once; J gene: TRBJ1-2; CDR3 DNA: TGTGCCAGCAGTTTACAGTCCCGGCGGGGCTACACCTTC; CDR3 protein: CASSLQSRRGYTF
V gene: TRBV5-8; D gene: -; clone size: -; J gene: TRBJ2-3; CDR3 DNA: TGTGCCAGCAGCTTGGCACGACTGGACACAGATACGCAGTATTTT; CDR3 protein: CASSLARLDTDTQYF
V gene: TRBV5-6; D gene: TRBD1; clone size: -; J gene: TRBJ1-1; CDR3 DNA: TGTGCCAGCAGCACCGGGACAGCTAACACTGAAGCTTTCTTT; CDR3 protein: CASSTGTANTEAFF
V gene: TRBV30; D gene: TRBD2; clone size: once; J gene: TRBJ2-3; CDR3 DNA: TGTGCCTGGAGTACGGCTAGCGGGGGTGCTAGCACAGATACGCAGTATTTT; CDR3 protein: CAWSTASGGASTDTQYF
V gene: TRBV6-5; D gene: -; clone size: -; J gene: TRBJ1-1; CDR3 DNA: TGTGCCAGCAGTTCTAGGACGGGAAGACCCACTGAAGCTTTCTTT; CDR3 protein: CASSSRTGRPTEAFF
V gene: TRBV7-2; D gene: -; clone size: -; J gene: TRBJ1-5; CDR3 DNA: TGTGCCAGCAGCTTAAGTTATGGGGGGCAGCCCCAGCATTTT; CDR3 protein: CASSLSYGGQPQHF
V gene: TRBV28; D gene: TRBD1; clone size: -; J gene: TRBJ2-2; CDR3 DNA: TGTGCCAGCAGTTTATTCCTGGGACAGGGGGCGCAGAGCGGGGAGCTGTTTTTT; CDR3 protein: CASSLFLGQGAQSGELFF
V gene: TRBV5-1; D gene: TRBD2; clone size: -; J gene: TRBJ2-1; CDR3 DNA: TGCGCCAGCAGCTCCGGGACTAGCGGGAGGTTTAAGGATGAGCAGTTCTTC; CDR3 protein: CASSSGTSGRFKDEQFF
V gene: TRBV7-9; D gene: -; clone size: once; J gene: TRBJ1-6; CDR3 DNA: TGTGCCAGCAGCACAGGGAACTCACCCCTCCACTTT; CDR3 protein: CASSTGNSPLHF
V gene: TRBV11-2; D gene: -; clone size: -; J gene: TRBJ2-3; CDR3 DNA: TGTGCCAGCAGCACACCGGACTGGAGTTTTAGGGTAGATACGCAGTATTTT; CDR3 protein: CASSTPDWSFRVDTQYF
V gene: TRBV24-1; D gene: TRBD2; clone size: -; J gene: TRBJ2-1; CDR3 DNA: TGTGCCACCAGTGAAGAGCGGGAGGGCGGCGGTGAGCAGTTCTTC; CDR3 protein: CATSEEREGGGEQFF
V gene: TRBV6-5; D gene: TRBD1; clone size: -; J gene: TRBJ2-6; CDR3 DNA: TGTGCCAGCAGTCGAGGGGGCACTGGGGCCAACGTCCTGACTTTC; CDR3 protein: CASSRGGTGANVLTF
V gene: TRBV19; D gene: TRBD1; clone size: -; J gene: TRBJ1-2; CDR3 DNA: TGTGCCAGTAGTTCTACCGGGACAGGGCCTTACTTCCGCTATGGCTACACCTTC; CDR3 protein: CASSSTGTGPYFRYGYTF
V gene: TRBV2; D gene: -; clone size: -; J gene: TRBJ2-5; CDR3 DNA: TGTGCCAGCAGGAGTGAGACCCAGTACTTC; CDR3 protein: CASRSETQYF
V gene: TRBV5-1; D gene: -; clone size: -; J gene: TRBJ1-5; CDR3 DNA: TGCGCCAGCAGAAGGGAGAACGAGCCCCAGCATTTT; CDR3 protein: CASRRENEPQHF
V gene: TRBV19; D gene: -; clone size: -; J gene: TRBJ1-5; CDR3 DNA: TGTGCCAGTAGTATTGGTCAGGGAAACCAGCCCCAGCATTTT; CDR3 protein: CASSIGQGNQPQHF
V gene: TRBV5-1; D gene: TRBD1; clone size: -; J gene: TRBJ2-5; CDR3 DNA: TGCGCCAGCAGGTGGGACAGCCAAGAGACCCAGTACTTC; CDR3 protein: CASRWDSQETQYF
V gene: TRBV28; D gene: -; clone size: -; J gene: TRBJ1-1; CDR3 DNA: TGTGCCAGCAGTCTTACAGGGTCGTACACTGAAGCTTTCTTT; CDR3 protein: CASSLTGSYTEAFF
V gene: TRBV27; D gene: TRBD2; clone size: -; J gene: TRBJ2-7; CDR3 DNA: TGTGCCAGCACCCAGGGGACTAGCGGGAGACCGCAGTACTTC; CDR3 protein: CASTQGTSGRPQYF
V gene: TRBV6-4; D gene: -; clone size: -; J gene: TRBJ1-1; CDR3 DNA: TGTGCCAGCAGTGGTTATAACACTGAAGCTTTCTTT; CDR3 protein: CASSGYNTEAFF
V gene: TRBV5-1; D gene: -; clone size: few; J gene: TRBJ1-1; CDR3 DNA: TGCGCCAGCAGCCTAACCGGGACACTTAACGAAGCTTTCTTT; CDR3 protein: CASSLTGTLNEAFF
V gene: TRBV6-5; D gene: -; clone size: -; J gene: TRBJ2-1; CDR3 DNA: TGTGCCAGCAGTTACTCTAGGGGGAGGGCCAGGAATGAGCAGTTCTTC; CDR3 protein: CASSYSRGRARNEQFF
V gene: TRBV30; D gene: -; clone size: once; J gene: TRBJ1-2; CDR3 DNA: TGTGCCTGGAGTCAAGACTCATCCAGGGATGGCTACACCTTC; CDR3 protein: CAWSQDSSRDGYTF
V gene: TRBV12-3/TRBV12-4; D gene: TRBD2; clone size: once; J gene: TRBJ2-7; CDR3 DNA: TGTGCCAGCAGAACTAGCGGACCCTACGAGCAGTACTTC; CDR3 protein: CASRTSGPYEQYF
V gene: TRBV5-1; D gene: -; clone size: -; J gene: TRBJ2-7; CDR3 DNA: TGCGCCAGCAGCTTGGGACGACTAACGGGGCGGGGTCCCTACGAGCAGTACTTC; CDR3 protein: CASSLGRLTGRGPYEQYF
V gene: TRBV5-1; D gene: TRBD1; clone size: -; J gene: TRBJ2-1; CDR3 DNA: TGCGCCAGCAGCCCGGGACAGAAATACAATGAGCAGTTCTTC; CDR3 protein: CASSPGQKYNEQFF
V gene: TRBV7-2; D gene: TRBD2; clone size: -; J gene: TRBJ2-1; CDR3 DNA: TGTGCCAGCAGCTTAGGGGGACTAGCCGACCTTGCTCCGTTCTTC; CDR3 protein: CASSLGGLADLAPFF
V gene: TRBV13; D gene: -; clone size: -; J gene: TRBJ2-7; CDR3 DNA: TGTGCCAGCAGCCCTACTTTTCGGAGGGATGGCCACGAGCAGTACTTC; CDR3 protein: CASSPTFRRDGHEQYF
V gene: TRBV7-9; D gene: -; clone size: -; J gene: TRBJ1-6; CDR3 DNA: TGTGCCAGCAGCCAGGACATTAATTCACCCCTCCACTTT; CDR3 protein: CASSQDINSPLHF
V gene: TRBV2; D gene: TRBD1; clone size: -; J gene: TRBJ1-4; CDR3 DNA: TGTGCCACTTCGCAACAGGGGGCGCGGGAAAAACTGTTTTTT; CDR3 protein: CATSQQGAREKLFF